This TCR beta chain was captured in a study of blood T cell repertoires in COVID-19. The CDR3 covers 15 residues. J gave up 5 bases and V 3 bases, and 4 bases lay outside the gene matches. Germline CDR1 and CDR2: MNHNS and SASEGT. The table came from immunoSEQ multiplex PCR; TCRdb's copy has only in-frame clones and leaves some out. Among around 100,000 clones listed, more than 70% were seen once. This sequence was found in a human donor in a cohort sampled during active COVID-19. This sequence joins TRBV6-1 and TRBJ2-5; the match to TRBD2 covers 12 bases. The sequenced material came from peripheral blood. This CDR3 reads CASSDGLAGWETQYF. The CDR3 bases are TGTGCCAGCAGTGATGGACTAGCGGGATGGGAGACCCAGTACTTC.